Listed below are T cell receptor beta chains from one sample, sequenced in a study of T cells in localized non-small cell lung cancer. The protocol was immunoSEQ multiplex PCR, while the TCRdb copy is restricted to in-frame clones and leaves out a portion. This table holds approximately 28,000 clones, about 80% found once. Sequenced material: peripheral blood mononuclear cells, taken before any cancer treatment. The origin of the receptors is a man aged 40 to 70 with stage III lung adenocarcinoma. CDR3s include the opening cysteine and the closing phenylalanine or tryptophan. A D gene is named only where the DNA matches it firmly. Some rows mark clone size as missing; the rest say once, few, many or name a class of expanded clone.

size: NA; J: TRBJ2-7; D: NA; V: TRBV5-5; DNA: TGTGCCAGCAGCTTGTATATCGGACTTTCCTACGAGCAGTACTTC; CDR3: CASSLYIGLSYEQYF
size: NA; J: TRBJ2-1; D: NA; V: TRBV15; DNA: TGTGCCACCAGCAGGGGTAATCCGGGACTCAATGAGCAGTTCTTC; CDR3: CATSRGNPGLNEQFF
size: NA; J: TRBJ1-1; D: NA; V: TRBV28; DNA: TGTGCCAGCAGGAAGAACCAAGCTTTCTTT; CDR3: CASRKNQAFF
size: NA; J: TRBJ2-1; D: NA; V: TRBV21-1; DNA: TGTGCCAGCAGAGCCGCAGGGTATGAGCAGTTCTTC; CDR3: CASRAAGYEQFF
size: NA; J: TRBJ2-4; D: TRBD2; V: TRBV11-2; DNA: TGTGCCAGCGGACTAAGCGGGAGGGCCAAAAACATTCAGTACTTC; CDR3: CASGLSGRAKNIQYF
size: NA; J: TRBJ1-3; D: NA; V: TRBV11-2; DNA: TGTGCCAGCAGCTTAGTGTTCGGAGCTGGAAACACCATATATTTT; CDR3: CASSLVFGAGNTIYF
size: NA; J: TRBJ2-3; D: NA; V: TRBV10-2; DNA: TGCGCCAGCAGTGATAGGGGACAAGGAGATACGCAGTATTTT; CDR3: CASSDRGQGDTQYF
size: few; J: TRBJ2-3; D: TRBD2; V: TRBV13; DNA: TGTGCCAGCAGCCCCGGACTAGCGGAAACAGATACGCAGTATTTT; CDR3: CASSPGLAETDTQYF
size: NA; J: TRBJ1-5; D: TRBD1; V: TRBV2; DNA: TGTGCCAGCAGCCCTGGTCAGGACAGGGTGAGCAATCAGCCCCAGCATTTT; CDR3: CASSPGQDRVSNQPQHF
size: NA; J: TRBJ2-3; D: TRBD2; V: TRBV4-2; DNA: TGTGCCAGCAGCCATTTAGGGAGACTAGCGGGGGGGCGGGGCACAGATACGCAGTATTTT; CDR3: CASSHLGRLAGGRGTDTQYF
size: once; J: TRBJ2-1; D: TRBD1; V: TRBV28; DNA: TGTGCCGCCCAGGACAGGAGGAGCAATGAGCAGTTCTTC; CDR3: CAAQDRRSNEQFF
size: NA; J: TRBJ1-5; D: NA; V: TRBV6-1; DNA: TGTGCCAGCAGTGAAGCCCCCCAGGGAGATCAGCCCCAGCATTTT; CDR3: CASSEAPQGDQPQHF
size: NA; J: TRBJ2-5; D: NA; V: TRBV30; DNA: TGTGCCTGGAGTGTTGGGCAAGAGACCCAGTACTTC; CDR3: CAWSVGQETQYF
size: few; J: TRBJ2-1; D: NA; V: TRBV6-6; DNA: TGTGCCAGCAGCTACAATGAGCAGTTCTTC; CDR3: CASSYNEQFF
size: NA; J: TRBJ2-7; D: NA; V: TRBV2; DNA: TGTGCCAGCAGGGCCAAAGTGCAGTACTTC; CDR3: CASRAKVQYF
size: NA; J: TRBJ1-3; D: NA; V: TRBV28; DNA: TGTGCCAGCAGTAGGTGGGAGGAACCCATATATTTT; CDR3: CASSRWEEPIYF
size: NA; J: TRBJ2-3; D: NA; V: TRBV7-2; DNA: TGTGCCAGCAGCTCAGGCGGCTACTCGGGCACAGATACGCAGTATTTT; CDR3: CASSSGGYSGTDTQYF
size: NA; J: TRBJ2-5; D: NA; V: TRBV6-6; DNA: TGTGCCAGCAGCTTAGCCGGGGCTCAAGAGACCCAGTACTTC; CDR3: CASSLAGAQETQYF
size: NA; J: TRBJ2-5; D: TRBD2; V: TRBV6-4; DNA: TGTGCCAGCAGTGTCGATTTAGCGGGAGGGCCGACGGAGACCCAGTACTTC; CDR3: CASSVDLAGGPTETQYF
size: NA; J: TRBJ2-5; D: NA; V: TRBV28; DNA: TGTGCCAGCCTCACGCCCCGGGACAATCAAGAGACCCAGTACTTC; CDR3: CASLTPRDNQETQYF
size: NA; J: TRBJ1-2; D: TRBD1; V: TRBV6-6; DNA: TGTGCCAGCAGTGGACGGGACAGCCCTGCTTTCTATGGCTACACCTTC; CDR3: CASSGRDSPAFYGYTF
size: few; J: TRBJ2-2; D: NA; V: TRBV28; DNA: TGTGCCACCTCAGGGAGTCTGTTAACCGGGGAGCTGTTTTTT; CDR3: CATSGSLLTGELFF
size: NA; J: TRBJ2-1; D: NA; V: TRBV19; DNA: TGTGCCAGTAGTCATTCTGGAAATGAGCAGTTCTTC; CDR3: CASSHSGNEQFF
size: NA; J: TRBJ1-1; D: NA; V: TRBV6-5; DNA: TGTGCCAGCACTCCCCCAGGGGCAGGGACTGAAGCTTTCTTT; CDR3: CASTPPGAGTEAFF
size: medium-sized; J: TRBJ2-2; D: NA; V: TRBV2; DNA: TGTGCCAGCACCTCCGTCCCCCCAGGGTCCGGGGAGCTGTTTTTT; CDR3: CASTSVPPGSGELFF
size: NA; J: TRBJ2-5; D: TRBD2; V: TRBV2; DNA: TGTGCCAGTTCAGGACTAGCGGGGGGGCGTGGGACCCAGTACTTC; CDR3: CASSGLAGGRGTQYF
size: NA; J: TRBJ1-3; D: NA; V: TRBV5-1; DNA: TGCGCCAGCAGCGACCAGGGATCTGGAAACACCATATATTTT; CDR3: CASSDQGSGNTIYF
size: once; J: TRBJ1-1; D: TRBD1; V: TRBV5-1; DNA: TGCGCCAGCAGCTCGCGACAGGGGTCCACTGAAGCTTTCTTT; CDR3: CASSSRQGSTEAFF
size: NA; J: TRBJ1-1; D: TRBD1; V: TRBV2; DNA: TGTGCCAGCAGTGTTTTGACAGGGAGTGCTTTCTTT; CDR3: CASSVLTGSAFF